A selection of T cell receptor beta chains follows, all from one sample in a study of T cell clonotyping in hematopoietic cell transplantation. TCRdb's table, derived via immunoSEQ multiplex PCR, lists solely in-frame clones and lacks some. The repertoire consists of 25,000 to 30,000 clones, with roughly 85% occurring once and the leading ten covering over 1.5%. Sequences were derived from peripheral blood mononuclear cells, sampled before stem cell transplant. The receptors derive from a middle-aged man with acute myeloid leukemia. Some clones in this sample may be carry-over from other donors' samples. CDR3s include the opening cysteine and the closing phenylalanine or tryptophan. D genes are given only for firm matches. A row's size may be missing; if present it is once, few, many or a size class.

CSVDVGAEAFF TGCAGCGTTGACGTCGGGGCTGAAGCTTTCTTT TRBJ1-1 11 NA NA TRBV29-1
CSVEDIGGADTEAFF TGCAGCGTTGAAGATATAGGGGGCGCGGACACTGAAGCTTTCTTT TRBJ1-1 15 NA TRBD1 TRBV29-1
CASSPTGIGYGYTF TGTGCCAGCAGCCCGACAGGGATAGGATATGGCTACACCTTC TRBJ1-2 14 once TRBD1 TRBV2
CASSELILAGEDTQYF TGTGCCAGCAGTGAACTTATCCTAGCGGGGGAAGATACGCAGTATTTT TRBJ2-3 16 NA TRBD2 TRBV2
CASSLSLISTEQYF TGTGCCAGCAGCCTAAGCCTCATATCTACCGAGCAGTACTTC TRBJ2-7 14 NA NA TRBV4-2
CASSIRLAGGYEQFF TGTGCCAGTAGTATCAGGCTAGCGGGGGGCTATGAGCAGTTCTTC TRBJ2-1 15 NA TRBD2 TRBV19
CASSLAQASTYEQYF TGTGCCAGCAGCTTAGCGCAGGCCAGTACCTACGAGCAGTACTTC TRBJ2-7 15 NA NA TRBV7-9
CAISESSGLSYNEQFF TGTGCCATCAGTGAGTCTAGTGGACTCTCCTACAATGAGCAGTTCTTC TRBJ2-1 16 once NA TRBV10-3
CASSPRPGNQPQHF TGTGCCAGCAGCCCTAGACCCGGCAATCAGCCCCAGCATTTT TRBJ1-5 14 NA NA TRBV27
CAFDRSAEAFF TGTGCCTTTGACAGGAGTGCTGAAGCTTTCTTT TRBJ1-1 11 NA NA TRBV30
CASSSGQGRSGNTIYF TGCGCCAGCAGCTCCGGACAGGGGCGCTCTGGAAACACCATATATTTT TRBJ1-3 16 NA TRBD1 TRBV5-1
CASSLLGSGQGTEQYF TGTGCCAGCAGTTTATTGGGATCGGGACAGGGTACCGAGCAGTACTTC TRBJ2-7 16 once TRBD1 TRBV27
CASTSGPNEKLFF TGTGCCAGCACCAGTGGGCCTAATGAAAAACTGTTTTTT TRBJ1-4 13 NA NA TRBV28
CASSIEGGRLDQPQHF TGTGCCAGTAGTATAGAGGGGGGGAGACTAGATCAGCCCCAGCATTTT TRBJ1-5 16 NA NA TRBV19
CASSYSSGGTKYNEQFF TGTGCCAGCAGTTACTCTAGCGGGGGGACAAAATACAATGAGCAGTTCTTC TRBJ2-1 17 NA TRBD2 TRBV6-7
CASSLGGNTEAFF TGTGCCAGCAGCTTGGGCGGGAACACTGAAGCTTTCTTT TRBJ1-1 13 NA NA TRBV5-4
CASSRASSGGNNEQFF TGTGCCAGCAGTAGAGCTTCTAGCGGGGGGAACAATGAGCAGTTCTTC TRBJ2-1 16 NA TRBD2 TRBV28
CASSKGETQSRANVLTF TGTGCCAGCAGTAAAGGGGAGACACAAAGTCGGGCCAACGTCCTGACTTTC TRBJ2-6 17 few NA TRBV28
CASSSTARQPQHF TGTGCCAGCAGCTCGACAGCCCGACAGCCCCAGCATTTT TRBJ1-5 13 NA NA TRBV27
CASSLTSGRLNTEAFF TGTGCCAGCAGCTTAACATCGGGGCGCCTGAACACTGAAGCTTTCTTT TRBJ1-1 16 NA NA TRBV7-8
CASRAPWGTRIGTSGNTIYF TGTGCCAGCAGAGCGCCCTGGGGGACGCGAATCGGGACGTCTGGAAACACCATATATTTT TRBJ1-3 20 NA NA TRBV2
CASSEGLLTVDTQYF TGTGCCAGCAGTGAAGGTCTTCTTACTGTTGATACGCAGTATTTT TRBJ2-3 15 NA NA TRBV6-1
CSVETGNEAFF TGCAGCGTTGAAACAGGGAATGAAGCTTTCTTT TRBJ1-1 11 NA NA TRBV29-1
CASSPGVDPYEQYF TGCGCCAGCAGTCCGGGAGTAGATCCCTACGAGCAGTACTTC TRBJ2-7 14 NA NA TRBV10-1
CATSGSPNTGELFF TGTGCCACTAGCGGGAGCCCGAACACCGGGGAGCTGTTTTTT TRBJ2-2 14 NA TRBD2 TRBV10-3
CASSQGRDFSYEQYF TGCGCCAGCAGCCAAGGTCGGGATTTCTCCTACGAGCAGTACTTC TRBJ2-7 15 NA NA TRBV4-3
CAIRPTSGRASSYNEQFF TGTGCCATCAGACCGACTAGCGGGAGGGCCAGCTCCTACAATGAGCAGTTCTTC TRBJ2-1 18 NA TRBD2 TRBV10-3
CASTPGLAPDTQYF TGTGCCAGCACCCCGGGACTAGCGCCAGATACGCAGTATTTT TRBJ2-3 14 NA TRBD2 TRBV5-4
CASSLFRLSSYNEQFF TGTGCCAGCAGTTTATTTCGGCTGAGCTCCTACAATGAGCAGTTCTTC TRBJ2-1 16 once NA TRBV28
CASGPVGQGNYGYTF TGCGCCAGCGGGCCGGTGGGCCAGGGAAACTATGGCTACACCTTC TRBJ1-2 15 NA NA TRBV5-1
CASSIGATIRGEQYF TGTGCCAGTAGTATTGGGGCTACGATCCGGGGAGAGCAGTACTTC TRBJ2-7 15 NA NA TRBV19
CATSRGGTKEKLFF TGTGCCACCAGCAGAGGGGGGACTAAGGAAAAACTGTTTTTT TRBJ1-4 14 NA NA TRBV15
CASSTGPWTEAFF TGTGCCAGCAGCACAGGGCCGTGGACTGAAGCTTTCTTT TRBJ1-1 13 NA NA TRBV6-1
CASGSNYGYTF TGCGCCAGCGGGAGTAACTATGGCTACACCTTC TRBJ1-2 11 NA NA TRBV5-1
CASSTQNQETQYF TGTGCCAGCAGCACCCAAAACCAAGAGACCCAGTACTTC TRBJ2-5 13 NA NA TRBV5-4
CASSTGLAGTNEQFF TGTGCCAGCAGTACGGGACTAGCGGGAACCAATGAGCAGTTCTTC TRBJ2-1 15 NA TRBD2 TRBV7-8
CASSLVRGPNTEAFF TGTGCCAGCAGCTTGGTCAGGGGCCCGAACACTGAAGCTTTCTTT TRBJ1-1 15 NA NA TRBV5-6
CASSDPTRNGYTF TGTGCCAGCAGTGACCCCACTCGGAATGGCTACACCTTC TRBJ1-2 13 NA NA TRBV25-1
CASSQLASSYNEQFF TGCGCCAGCAGCCAACTAGCGAGCTCCTACAATGAGCAGTTCTTC TRBJ2-1 15 NA NA TRBV4-3
CASKGGRAVETQYF TGTGCCTCAAAGGGCGGGAGGGCCGTGGAGACCCAGTACTTC TRBJ2-5 14 NA TRBD2 TRBV4-2
CASSLAYRSTEAFF TGTGCCAGCAGCTTGGCCTACAGGTCCACTGAAGCTTTCTTT TRBJ1-1 14 NA NA TRBV5-6
CASSPRTAQETQYF TGTGCCAGCAGCCCCCGGACAGCTCAAGAGACCCAGTACTTC TRBJ2-5 14 NA NA TRBV6-5
CATSGGTTYEQYF TGTGCCACCAGCGGTGGGACCACCTACGAGCAGTACTTC TRBJ2-7 13 NA NA TRBV15
CASSLTGGSGTYNEQFF TGTGCCAGCAGCTTAACGGGGGGCAGCGGAACCTACAATGAGCAGTTCTTC TRBJ2-1 17 NA NA TRBV7-3
CASSQTPGSGTEAFF TGCGCCAGCAGCCAAACGCCGGGGAGCGGCACTGAAGCTTTCTTT TRBJ1-1 15 NA NA TRBV4-3
CASSSYRGRLNTEAFF TGTGCCAGCAGCTCCTACAGGGGCCGACTGAACACTGAAGCTTTCTTT TRBJ1-1 16 NA TRBD1 TRBV5-6